This record looks at one T cell receptor beta chain sequence and its context. Additional DNA sequences in this sample encode the identical CDR3. The entry originates in a study of blood T cell repertoires in COVID-19. In the original workflow: Reference gene primer amplification gave estimated nucleated cell counts. Sequencing was performed with immunoSEQ multiplex PCR; in TCRdb, only in-frame clones are kept and a portion is missing. D and trimming come from the DNA, and the V and J calls and clone size come from that table. The sample holds a few hundred thousand clones; 65% to 90% are singletons and the top ten take roughly 3.8%. Trimming cost V 4 bases and J 4 bases; bases outside gene matches: 3. There are 13 residues in the CDR3. CDR1 and CDR2 (germline): SQVTM, ANQGSEA. All enrollees were roughly 18 to 95 years old and from 20 to 25 US areas. Participant-given clinical history determined each cohort assignment.

Sequencing input: PBMCs or T cells enriched from blood (not recorded which). The V call is TRBV29-1, the J call TRBJ1-5; the match to TRBD1 covers 8 bases. This sequence originates from a woman aged 35 to 49 with acute COVID-19. The CDR3 nucleotides read TGCAGCGTTGGGACAGGGAATAATCAGCCCCAGCATTTT. This gives the protein CSVGTGNNQPQHF.